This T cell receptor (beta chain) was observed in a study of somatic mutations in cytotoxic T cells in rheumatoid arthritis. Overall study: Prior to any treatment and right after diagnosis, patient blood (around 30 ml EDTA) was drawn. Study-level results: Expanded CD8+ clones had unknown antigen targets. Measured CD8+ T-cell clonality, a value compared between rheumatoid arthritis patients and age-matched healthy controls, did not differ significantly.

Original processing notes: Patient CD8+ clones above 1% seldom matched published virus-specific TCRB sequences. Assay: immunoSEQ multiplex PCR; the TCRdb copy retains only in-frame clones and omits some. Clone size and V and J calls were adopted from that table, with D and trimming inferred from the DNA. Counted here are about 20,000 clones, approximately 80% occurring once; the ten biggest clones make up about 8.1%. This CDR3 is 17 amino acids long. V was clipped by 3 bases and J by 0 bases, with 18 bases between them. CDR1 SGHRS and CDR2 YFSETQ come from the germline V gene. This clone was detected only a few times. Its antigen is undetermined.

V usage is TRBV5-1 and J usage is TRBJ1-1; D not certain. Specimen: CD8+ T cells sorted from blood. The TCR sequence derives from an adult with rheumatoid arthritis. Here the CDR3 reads CASSSGSLVTMNTEAFF. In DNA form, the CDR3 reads TGCGCCAGCAGCTCGGGGTCTCTGGTGACGATGAACACTGAAGCTTTCTTT.